The 24 T cell receptor beta chains listed next were all sequenced from one sample in a study of OX40 agonist ivuxolimab in advanced cancers. Assay: immunoSEQ multiplex PCR; the TCRdb copy retains only in-frame clones and omits some. Of about 86,000 clones in the sample, roughly 90% were seen once. The sequenced sample was CD4+ or CD8+ T cells sorted from blood, obtained in a trial of the OX40 agonist ivuxolimab. The receptors were sampled from an adult with an advanced solid tumor such as melanoma, head and neck, liver or kidney cancer.

The V gene is TRBV27, the J gene TRBJ1-2; the D is unclear. Germline V CDR1 and CDR2: MNHEY, SMNVEV (reference sequence). This CDR3 region has 14 residues. The germline V and J ends were trimmed by 9 bases and 0 bases, with 14 bases remaining between them. CDR3: CASSRTVSNYGYTF. In DNA, the CDR3 is TGTGCCAGTTCACGGACGGTCTCTAACTATGGCTACACCTTC.

V gene TRBV19 combines with J gene TRBJ2-5; a weak D match, TRBD1 (5 bases). The CDR3 totals 16 residues. CDR1 and CDR2 (germline): LNHDA, SQIVND (reference sequence). The germline V and J ends were trimmed by 5 bases and 5 bases, with 21 bases remaining between them. CDR3 nucleotides: TGTGCCAGTAGTCCCCAGGGCCCTTCGCGAGGCGAGACCCAGTACTTC. Translated: CASSPQGPSRGETQYF.

This rearrangement joins TRBV6-5 to TRBJ1-1, with D perhaps TRBD1 (6 bases). V shed 5 bases and J shed 5 bases, with 18 bases lying between them. This CDR3 region has 15 residues. Germline V gene data show CDR1 as MNHEY and CDR2 as SVGAGI. CDR3 residues: CASSQPGGRGTEAFF. CDR3 in DNA: TGTGCCAGCAGTCAGCCGGGGGGCAGGGGTACTGAAGCTTTCTTT.

Only one count was recorded for this clone. The same CDR3 arises from other DNA sequences in this sample as well. The rearrangement joins TRBV19 to TRBJ1-1; D remains unclear. V lost 3 bases and J lost 5, with 10 bases in between. The CDR3 is made up of 13 amino acids. Germline CDR1 LNHDA, CDR2 SQIVND (reference sequence). CDR3 sequence (DNA): TGTGCCAGTAGTATGCAGCCGGGGACTGAAGCTTTCTTT. It specifies CASSMQPGTEAFF.

The V call is TRBV9, the J call TRBJ1-2; D possibly corresponds to TRBD1 (5 bases). V lost 0 bases to trimming and J lost 4 bases, with 10 bases between them. CDR1 is SGDLS and CDR2 is YYNGEE in the germline V gene. The CDR3 length is 14 residues. Written as DNA, the CDR3 is TGTGCCAGCAGCGTAGCGGGGGAGGGCTATGGCTACACCTTC. Translation: CASSVAGEGYGYTF.

V is TRBV19 and J is TRBJ2-6, with 7 bases that match TRBD1. CDR1 is LNHDA and CDR2 is SQIVND in the germline V gene (reference sequence). V was clipped by 5 bases and J by 0 bases; unmatched bases: 4. This CDR3 region has 16 residues. CDR3 nucleotide sequence: TGTGCCAGTAGTCTGGGGACAGCCTCTGGGGCCAACGTCCTGACTTTC. Translated, it gives CASSLGTASGANVLTF.

The rearrangement links TRBV18 to TRBJ2-6; D possibly uses TRBD1 or TRBD2 (5 bases each). The CDR3 covers 21 residues. CDR1 is KGHSH, CDR2 LQKENI, per germline. V lost 4 bases and J lost 0, with 25 bases in between. CDR3 loop: CASSLSPYGTIFFSGANVLTF. CDR3 bases: TGTGCCAGCTCACTTAGCCCATATGGGACCATATTCTTCTCTGGGGCCAACGTCCTGACTTTC.

This sequence joins TRBV18 and TRBJ2-1; TRBD2 matches at 12 bases. This CDR3 is built from 16 residues. V dropped 3 bases and J dropped 9; count of bases not matched to a gene: 9. CDR1 KGHSH and CDR2 LQKENI come from the germline V gene. The CDR3 loop reads CASSPTTSGSLGEQFF. CDR3 sequence (DNA): TGTGCCAGCTCACCGACGACTAGCGGGAGTTTGGGTGAGCAGTTCTTC. The variable domain in full, with the rest retrieved from reference TRBV18 and TRBJ2-1, is NAGVMQNPRHLVRRRGQEARLRCSPMKGHSHVYWYRQLPEEGLKFMVYLQKENIIDESGMPKERFSAEFPKEGPSILRIQQVVRGDSAAYFCASSPTTSGSLGEQFFGPGTRLTVL.

J is TRBJ2-5 and V is TRBV27; a weak D match, TRBD2 (5 bases). Trimming shortened V by 6 bases and J by 2 bases, and 19 bases separated the two germline ends. The CDR3 consists of 16 residues. The germline V gene has CDR1 MNHEY and CDR2 SMNVEV (reference sequence). For the CDR3, the DNA is TGTGCCAGCAGGCCAGCCTCCCGGGAAAAACAAGAGACCCAGTACTTC. It specifies CASRPASREKQETQYF.

This clone was seen once. The chain carries TRBV6-4 and TRBJ2-2; D might be TRBD2 (6 bases). Trimming left V 6 bases short and J 6 bases short, with 14 bases between. From germline, CDR1 is MRHNA and CDR2 SNTAGT. This CDR3 region has 14 residues. The CDR3 nucleotides read TGTGCCAGCAGGGAGGGGTATGGCGCCGGGGAGCTGTTTTTT. Translating it yields CASREGYGAGELFF.

This chain links TRBV19 with TRBJ1-4; weak D call: TRBD1 (6 bases). The ends were cut back, 5 bases at V and 7 bases at J, with 14 bases in the middle. Germline-derived CDR1 and CDR2 are LNHDA and SQIVND (reference sequence). The CDR3 extends over 14 amino acids. The CDR3 here is CASSPSGAGEKLFF. CDR3 DNA sequence: TGTGCCAGTAGTCCATCGGGGGCGGGTGAAAAACTGTTTTTT.

This clone was counted between two and nine times. The V gene is TRBV18, the J gene TRBJ1-2; no definite D call. V was pared by 3 bases and J by 1 base, with 9 bases between. The CDR3 has 14 amino acids. Per the germline V gene, CDR1 is KGHSH and CDR2 is LQKENI. The CDR3 DNA reads as TGTGCCAGCTCACCCGGCGGGAATAACTATGGCTACACCTTC. It encodes CASSPGGNNYGYTF. The full variable domain, its missing parts supplied by reference TRBV18 and TRBJ1-2, is NAGVMQNPRHLVRRRGQEARLRCSPMKGHSHVYWYRQLPEEGLKFMVYLQKENIIDESGMPKERFSAEFPKEGPSILRIQQVVRGDSAAYFCASSPGGNNYGYTFGSGTRLTVV.

The chain couples TRBV11-1 to TRBJ2-5; D might be TRBD1 or TRBD2, each matching 5 bases. Germline V CDR1 and CDR2: SGHAT, FQDESV (reference sequence). V was shortened by 5 bases and J by 4 bases, with 17 bases between the two germline ends. The CDR3 sequence is 15 residues long. This CDR3 reads CASSTRRGDPETQYF. In DNA form, the CDR3 reads TGTGCCAGCAGCACGCGCAGAGGGGACCCAGAGACCCAGTACTTC.

V is TRBV4-3 and J is TRBJ2-7, with D perhaps TRBD2 (6 bases). The CDR3 is 13 residues long. Germline CDR1 is LGHNA and CDR2 is YSLEER. Trimming stripped 0 bases from V and 4 bases from J, with 7 bases between. The CDR3 is CASSQEGGYEQYF. The CDR3 DNA is TGCGCCAGCAGCCAAGAGGGGGGTTACGAGCAGTACTTC.

The chain is built from TRBV7-6 and TRBJ2-1, with D uncertain. The V and J ends lost 5 bases and 0 bases respectively, with 8 bases between them. Germline CDR1 and CDR2: SGHVS and FNYEAQ. There are 14 residues in the CDR3. For the CDR3, the DNA is TGTGCCAGCAGCCATCCCAGCTCCTACAATGAGCAGTTCTTC. It codes for CASSHPSSYNEQFF. The entire variable domain, with the rest obtained from reference TRBV7-6 and TRBJ2-1, is as follows: GAGVSQSPRYKVTKRGQDVALRCDPISGHVSLYWYRQALGQGPEFLTYFNYEAQQDKSGLPNDRFSAERPEGSISTLTIQRTEQRDSAMYRCASSHPSSYNEQFFGPGTRLTVL.

This chain connects TRBV7-9 to TRBJ2-5; D remains unclear. Deletions cut 5 bases from V and 4 bases from J, with 17 bases between. The CDR3 covers 15 residues. Germline V gene lookup returns CDR1 SEHNR and CDR2 FQNEAQ (reference sequence). DNA of the CDR3: TGTGCCAGCAGCCCCATAACTCCAGCCAGAGAGACCCAGTACTTC. This encodes CASSPITPARETQYF.

This chain joins TRBV29-1 and TRBJ2-1, with 11 bases that match TRBD1. Germline CDR1 is SQVTM and CDR2 is ANQGSEA. The junction had 7 bases not matched to a gene; V was cut back by 3 bases and J by 6 bases. This CDR3 spans 15 amino acids. The CDR3 region is CSVDGTGGHSNEQFF. The DNA of the CDR3 is TGCAGCGTTGATGGGACAGGGGGACACAGCAATGAGCAGTTCTTC.

This chain links TRBV28 with TRBJ2-3; perhaps TRBD1 as D (6 bases). V shed 8 bases and J shed 0 bases, with 12 bases lying between them. The CDR3 extends over 14 amino acids. Germline CDR1 and CDR2: MDHEN and SYDVKM. Here the CDR3 reads CASSLQGSTDTQYF. In nucleotides, the CDR3 is TGTGCCAGCTCGCTCCAGGGGAGCACAGATACGCAGTATTTT.

The count of this clone is one. The rearrangement joins TRBV5-1 to TRBJ2-3, with 11 bases that match TRBD2. After removal of 3 bases from V and 4 bases from J, the junction contained 13 bases not matched to a gene. The CDR3 is made up of 18 amino acids. The germline CDR1 and CDR2 sequences are SGHRS and YFSETQ. The CDR3 loop reads CASSSGLKLAGEPDTQYF. The CDR3 region has the DNA TGCGCCAGCAGCTCGGGCCTGAAACTAGCGGGAGAGCCAGATACGCAGTATTTT.

The chain recombines TRBV18 with TRBJ1-1; D is unresolved. CDR1 and CDR2 from the germline V gene are KGHSH and LQKENI. Trimming took off 1 base at V and 5 bases at J, with 2 bases between the two ends. The CDR3 contains 11 residues. The CDR3 is CASSPQTEAFF. The DNA of the CDR3 is TGTGCCAGCTCACCACAGACTGAAGCTTTCTTT.

The chain employs TRBV6-4 and TRBJ2-2, with D possibly being TRBD1 (5 bases). Germline V gene lookup returns CDR1 MRHNA and CDR2 SNTAGT. V lost 7 bases to trimming and J lost 4 bases, with 13 bases between them. There are 14 residues in the CDR3. The CDR3 is CASKLTGATGELFF. The CDR3 DNA sequence: TGTGCCAGCAAATTAACAGGTGCCACCGGGGAGCTGTTTTTT.

The V gene is TRBV6-5, the J gene TRBJ1-2, with D possibly TRBD1 on 6 matching bases. The V end was cut by 3 bases, the J end by 7 bases, with 18 bases between. The CDR3 covers 15 residues. Germline V CDR1 and CDR2: MNHEY, SVGAGI. The CDR3 loop is CASSYSFGLGGGYTF. CDR3 nucleotides: TGTGCCAGCAGTTATTCTTTCGGACTAGGGGGTGGCTACACCTTC.

The rearrangement uses TRBV18 and TRBJ2-1, with a weak D call TRBD1 (5 bases). The CDR3 contains 15 residues. CDR1 and CDR2 (germline): KGHSH, LQKENI. V lost 0 bases and J lost 5, with 11 bases in between. This CDR3 is CASSPPKGSNNEQFF. The CDR3 DNA sequence: TGTGCCAGCTCACCACCTAAGGGGTCCAACAATGAGCAGTTCTTC. Together with reference TRBV18 and TRBJ2-1, the CDR3 gives the full variable domain: NAGVMQNPRHLVRRRGQEARLRCSPMKGHSHVYWYRQLPEEGLKFMVYLQKENIIDESGMPKERFSAEFPKEGPSILRIQQVVRGDSAAYFCASSPPKGSNNEQFFGPGTRLTVL.

The chain links TRBV11-2 to TRBJ2-2; D is possibly TRBD2 (5 bases). Trimming took off 5 bases at V and 0 bases at J, with 10 bases between the two ends. Germline V gene sequence: CDR1 SGHAT, CDR2 FQNNGV. The CDR3 consists of 15 residues. The CDR3 here is CASSQDFPNTGELFF. The CDR3 region has the DNA TGTGCCAGCAGCCAGGACTTCCCGAACACCGGGGAGCTGTTTTTT.